This entry lists 20 T cell receptor beta chains sequenced from one sample in a study of sequential checkpoint blockade in melanoma. Treatment noted: randomized to nivolumab then ipilimumab (arm A) or the reverse (arm B). Here immunoSEQ multiplex PCR was the method, and the copy in TCRdb shows in-frame clones only, minus some. The table records about 9,900 clones, 71% of them present only once. The sample consisted of CD8+ T cells sorted from blood (inferred from file names), taken from a patient given nivolumab and ipilimumab in sequence. Source of these receptors: a human donor with melanoma.

About this clone itself: The same CDR3 also results from other DNA sequences found in this sample. The chain recombines TRBV2 with TRBJ1-3, with D maybe TRBD1 (6 bases). With 3 bases removed from V and 4 bases from J, the gap between germline ends came to 10 bases. The CDR3 has 14 amino acids. CDR1 and CDR2 (germline): SNHLY, FYNNEI. The DNA for the CDR3 is TGTGCCAGCAGTGACAGGGGCGCAGGAAACACCATATATTTT. This codes for CASSDRGAGNTIYF.

The rearrangement uses TRBV19 and TRBJ1-1; a weak D match, TRBD1 (5 bases). The germline V gene encodes CDR1 LNHDA and CDR2 SQIVND (reference sequence). The CDR3 runs to 13 residues. Trimming cost V 1 base and J 5 bases, with 8 bases left between them. The CDR3 sequence is CASSIGRGTEAFF. The CDR3 coding sequence is TGTGCCAGTAGTATAGGAAGGGGTACTGAAGCTTTCTTT.

This sequence joins TRBV7-2 and TRBJ2-3; D remains unclear. The germline V gene encodes CDR1 SGHTA and CDR2 FQGNSA. The CDR3 spans 16 residues. V dropped 2 bases and J dropped 2 bases, with 14 bases sitting between them. The CDR3 coding sequence is TGTGCCAGCAGCTTATTCAGCGAAAGTCCCACAGATACGCAGTATTTT. Residues: CASSLFSESPTDTQYF.

This clone is judged medium-sized. Other nucleotide sequences from this sample produce the same CDR3. This rearrangement joins TRBV19 to TRBJ2-1, with TRBD1 identical over 7 bases. The CDR3 has 14 amino acids. Germline assignment: CDR1 LNHDA and CDR2 SQIVND (reference sequence). V was clipped by 4 bases and J by 3 bases; unmatched bases: 3. The CDR3 is CASSTGGDYNEQFF. CDR3 nucleotide sequence: TGTGCCAGTAGTACAGGGGGAGACTACAATGAGCAGTTCTTC.

This chain joins TRBV4-3 and TRBJ2-1; a possible D gene is TRBD1 (6 bases). The V gene's germline CDR1 is LGHNA and CDR2 YSLEER. The CDR3 loop spans 16 amino acids. V was pared by 4 bases and J by 7 bases, with 20 bases between. The CDR3 DNA reads TGCGCCAGCAGCCGGACAGCAGATCTCTTATCAAATGAGCAGTTCTTC. Translation gives CASSRTADLLSNEQFF.

The rearrangement uses TRBV7-8 and TRBJ2-7; TRBD1 matches 7 bases. The germline gives CDR1 SGHVS, CDR2 FQNEAQ. The CDR3 runs to 14 residues. Unmatched junction bases numbered 9, after V lost 4 bases and J lost 6 bases. The DNA for the CDR3 is TGTGCCAGCAGCTCGAGGACAGGTTTCGGCGAGCAGTACTTC. Protein product: CASSSRTGFGEQYF.

The gene calls are TRBV27 and TRBJ2-1; tentative D call: TRBD2 (6 bases). Trimming cost V 3 bases and J 8 bases, with 17 bases left between them. CDR1 and CDR2 (germline): MNHEY, SMNVEV (reference sequence). The length of the CDR3 is 15 residues. The CDR3 DNA is TGTGCCAGCAGTTTGATTGACGGGGGTACGGATGAGCAGTTCTTC. Translating it yields CASSLIDGGTDEQFF.

Details on this clone: A junction boundary mismatches the germline segment, possibly from a read error. The chain combines TRBV7-7 with TRBJ2-1; D not resolved. Looked up from germline, CDR1 is SSHAT and CDR2 is FNYEAQ (reference sequence). The CDR3 runs to 15 residues. CDR3: CASSLSSLLGDEQFF. The CDR3 DNA sequence: TGTGCTAGCAGCTTATCCTCCCTTCTAGGCGATGAGCAGTTCTTC.

This rearrangement joins TRBV6-5 to TRBJ1-2; 7 nucleotides match TRBD1. V lost 0 bases, J lost 7 bases, and 2 bases stayed unmatched. The germline V gene has CDR1 MNHEY and CDR2 SVGAGI. The CDR3 totals 13 residues. CDR3 bases: TGTGCCAGCAGTTACTCGAAGGGGGCTGGCTACACCTTC. Translated, it gives CASSYSKGAGYTF.

This rearrangement joins TRBV2 to TRBJ2-7; unclear D gene. V lost 3 bases to trimming and J lost 2 bases, with 5 bases between them. Germline lookup yields CDR1 SNHLY and CDR2 FYNNEI. The CDR3 covers 12 residues. Here the CDR3 DNA reads TGTGCCAGCAGTGACGAGACCTACGAGCAGTACTTC. Protein: CASSDETYEQYF.

The V call is TRBV11-2, the J call TRBJ1-1, with TRBD1 identical over 7 bases. Germline CDR1 and CDR2: SGHAT and FQNNGV. J was trimmed by 8 bases and V by 2 bases; bases with no gene match: 11. CDR3 length: 15 residues. CDR3 loop: CASSLTGASTLEAFF. The DNA of the CDR3 is TGTGCCAGCAGCTTAACAGGGGCTTCGACATTGGAAGCTTTCTTT.

J is TRBJ1-5 and V is TRBV27, with D possibly being TRBD1 (5 bases). The CDR3 sequence is 14 residues long. The germline V and J ends were trimmed by 2 bases and 9 bases, with 14 bases remaining between them. The V gene's germline CDR1 is MNHEY and CDR2 SMNVEV (reference sequence). The CDR3 region has the DNA TGTGCCAGCAGTTTAAGGGGAGGGATGGGGCCCCAGCATTTT. It codes for CASSLRGGMGPQHF.

V is TRBV5-8 and J is TRBJ2-7; TRBD2 aligns across 7 bases. Germline values: CDR1 SGHTS, CDR2 YDEGEE. There are 14 residues in the CDR3. V shed 0 bases and J 3 bases; nucleotides not matched to a gene: 3. CDR3 bases: TGTGCCAGCAGCTTGGAGGGCGGGAGCTACGAGCAGTACTTC. It codes for CASSLEGGSYEQYF.

The table lists this clone with a count of one. V and J are TRBV10-3 and TRBJ2-1; D may be TRBD2 (6 bases). This CDR3 contains 16 residues. Trimming left V 2 bases short and J 1 base short, with 12 bases between. Per germline, CDR1 ENHRY and CDR2 SYGVKD. CDR3 sequence reads: CAISEPAAGSYNEQFF. The CDR3 DNA reads as TGTGCCATCAGTGAGCCCGCCGCGGGGTCCTACAATGAGCAGTTCTTC.

The rearrangement uses TRBV4-3 and TRBJ2-1; TRBD2 is a possible D gene (6 bases). The CDR3 length is 15 residues. CDR1 and CDR2 (germline): LGHNA, YSLEER. V was trimmed by 0 bases and J by 3 bases, leaving 9 bases between them. CDR3 loop: CASSQDGTVYNEQFF. CDR3 DNA sequence: TGCGCCAGCAGCCAAGATGGGACTGTCTACAATGAGCAGTTCTTC.

The V gene is TRBV9, the J gene TRBJ2-2, with a tentative D call TRBD2 (6 bases). Germline V gene data show CDR1 as SGDLS and CDR2 as YYNGEE. There are 17 residues in the CDR3. Trimming removed 0 bases at V and 0 bases at J, with 12 bases between. CDR3 nucleotide sequence: TGTGCCAGCAGCGTAGAGCGGGCGGGGACGAACACCGGGGAGCTGTTTTTT. This gives the protein CASSVERAGTNTGELFF.

V gene TRBV5-1 combines with J gene TRBJ2-7; 7 bases agree with TRBD2. The CDR3 runs to 14 residues. The J segment lost 2 bases and the V segment lost 1 base, leaving 3 bases of the junction unmatched. Germline CDR1 is SGHRS and CDR2 is YFSETQ. CDR3 loop: CASSLTSATYEQYF. The CDR3 DNA sequence: TGCGCCAGCAGCTTGACTAGCGCCACCTACGAGCAGTACTTC.

This chain links TRBV15 with TRBJ2-1; the match to TRBD2 covers 7 bases. CDR3 length: 12 residues. With V trimmed by 8 bases and J by 6 bases, 4 bases remained unmatched. From germline, CDR1 is LNHNV and CDR2 YYDKDF (reference sequence). The CDR3 DNA reads as TGTGCCACCGGGGGGGGATCCAATGAGCAGTTCTTC. Its protein product is CATGGGSNEQFF.

This chain links TRBV6-4 with TRBJ2-1; the D gene is possibly TRBD2 (7 bases). V was trimmed by 2 bases and J by 8 bases, leaving 13 bases between them. CDR3 length: 14 residues. Per germline, CDR1 MRHNA and CDR2 SNTAGT. CDR3 sequence reads: CASSDRPGGDEQFF. CDR3 nucleotide sequence: TGTGCCAGCAGTGACCGCCCGGGGGGCGATGAGCAGTTCTTC.

The chain carries TRBV7-9 and TRBJ2-5, with D uncertain. Germline CDR1 and CDR2: SEHNR and FQNEAQ (reference sequence). V was pared by 2 bases and J by 2 bases, with 12 bases between. The CDR3 runs 15 residues. The CDR3 bases are TGTGCCAGCAGCTTATTAATAGTGGAGCAAGAGACCCAGTACTTC. As protein: CASSLLIVEQETQYF.